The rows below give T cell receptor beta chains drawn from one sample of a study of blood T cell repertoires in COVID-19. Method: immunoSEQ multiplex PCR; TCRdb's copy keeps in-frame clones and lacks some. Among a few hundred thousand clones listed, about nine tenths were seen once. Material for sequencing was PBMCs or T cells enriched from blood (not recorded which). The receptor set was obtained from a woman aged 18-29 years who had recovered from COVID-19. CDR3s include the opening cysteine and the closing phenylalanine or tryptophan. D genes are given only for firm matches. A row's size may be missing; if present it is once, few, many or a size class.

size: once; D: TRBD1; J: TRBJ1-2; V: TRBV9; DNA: TGTGCCAGCAGCCTTCGACAGGGAGGCTATGGCTACACCTTC; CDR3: CASSLRQGGYGYTF
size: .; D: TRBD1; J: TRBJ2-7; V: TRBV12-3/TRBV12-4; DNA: TGTGCCAGCAGCTTAGGACAGGGCTACGAGCAGTACTTC; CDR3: CASSLGQGYEQYF
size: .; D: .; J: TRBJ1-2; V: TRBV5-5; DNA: TGTGCCAGCAGCAGAGAGGGCCCTGTGACATTTTATGGCTACACCTTC; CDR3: CASSREGPVTFYGYTF
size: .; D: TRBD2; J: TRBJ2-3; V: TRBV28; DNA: TGTGCCAGCACCGCTAGCGGGAGAAAGGATACGCAGTATTTT; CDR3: CASTASGRKDTQYF
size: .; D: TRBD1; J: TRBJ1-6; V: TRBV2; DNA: TGTGCCAGCAGTGCTAGACAGGGCGTGCTGAATTCACCCCTCCACTTT; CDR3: CASSARQGVLNSPLHF
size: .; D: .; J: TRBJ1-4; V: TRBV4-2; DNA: TGTGCCAGCAGCCAAGAATTAGGCCAGTCCGGGTCTTTT; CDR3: CASSQELGQSGSF
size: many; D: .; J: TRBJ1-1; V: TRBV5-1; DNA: TGCGCCAGCAGCGAGAACAGGGCGAACACTGAAGCTTTCTTT; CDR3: CASSENRANTEAFF
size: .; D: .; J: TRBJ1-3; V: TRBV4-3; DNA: TGCGCCAGCAGCCAAGACGGGACACCGACTGGAAACACCATATATTTT; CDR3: CASSQDGTPTGNTIYF
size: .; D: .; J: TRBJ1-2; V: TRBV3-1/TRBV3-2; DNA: TGTGCCAGCAGCCAGTACACCCGAGGAGCCTATGGCTACACCTTC; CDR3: CASSQYTRGAYGYTF
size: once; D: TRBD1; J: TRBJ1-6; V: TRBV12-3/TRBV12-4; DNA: TGTGCCAGCAGCGGACAGGGACCACTCCACTTT; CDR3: CASSGQGPLHF
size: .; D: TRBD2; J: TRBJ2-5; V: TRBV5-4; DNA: TGTGCCAGCAATGGACTAGCGGAAGAGACCCAGTACTTC; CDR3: CASNGLAEETQYF